This T cell receptor (beta chain) appears in the sequencing data of a study of brain T cells in children with intractable seizures. Overall study results and limits: Patients' HCMV serostatus was unknown; virus specificity rests on CDR3 similarity alone.

Sequencing was limited to surgery cases with top T cell transcript signatures in brain tissue. Before surgery, patients took at least one anti-epileptic drug. The protocol was immunoSEQ multiplex PCR, while the TCRdb copy is restricted to in-frame clones and leaves out a portion. This table has roughly 120,000 clones, approximately 94% appearing once. Trimming left V 1 base short and J 2 bases short, with 14 bases between. The CDR3 sequence is 16 residues long. Germline loops: CDR1 SGHDN, CDR2 FVKESK. A word on this clone: Its antigen remains unknown.

The receptor comes from a boy under two years old with hemimegalencephaly and intractable seizures. The chain couples TRBV14 to TRBJ2-5; possible D gene TRBD2, 6 bases. The sample was peripheral blood, taken at surgery. CDR3 amino acids: CASSQVRSGGQETQYF. DNA of the CDR3: TGTGCCAGCAGCCAAGTGAGGTCAGGAGGGCAAGAGACCCAGTACTTC.